This is a list of T cell receptor beta chains from one sample in a study of blood T cells in healthy people across ages. From the 5' RACE reads, TCRdb called clonotypes with MiXCR, one entry per CDR3 protein. This table has about 500,000 distinct CDR3 sequences, 20% to 30% appearing once. In addition, the sample was reused for a study of T cells of mothers and their children.

The specimen was blood. Source of these receptors: a boy aged 5 to 17 in good health. Both conserved end residues are part of each CDR3. A D gene is named only where the DNA matches it firmly. Not every row has a clone size; where given, it reads once, few, many or a size class.

clone_size j_call d_call v_call cdr3_nt cdr3_aa
- TRBJ1-6 - TRBV6-5 TGTGCCAGCAGTATCGACCCGGATTCACCCCTCCACTTT CASSIDPDSPLHF
few TRBJ2-3 - TRBV9 TGTGCCAGCAGCGTCCTGAGCACAGATACGCAGTATTTT CASSVLSTDTQYF
- TRBJ2-6 TRBD1 TRBV5-1 TGCGCCAGCAGCTTATTAGGACAGGGGGTGAACTCTGGGGCCAACGTCCTGACTTTC CASSLLGQGVNSGANVLTF
many TRBJ2-1 TRBD1 TRBV15 TGTGCCACCAGCAGATCCTGGGGGGGACAGGGGGCTCCGTCGGCCTACAATGAGCAGTTCTTC CATSRSWGGQGAPSAYNEQFF
- TRBJ1-2 TRBD1 TRBV6-6 TGTGCCAGCACCTCTTCGACAGGGGTTTTTGCCTATGGCTACACCTTC CASTSSTGVFAYGYTF
- TRBJ2-3 TRBD1 TRBV4-3 TGCGCCAGCAGCCAAGACGACAGGGGGAGCGAGCATACGCAGTATTTT CASSQDDRGSEHTQYF
- TRBJ2-1 TRBD1 TRBV7-3 TGTGCCAGCAGCCCCACAGGGGATCCTTGGGGGGAGCAGTTCTTC CASSPTGDPWGEQFF
few TRBJ2-5 TRBD2 TRBV20-1 TGCAGTGCCGAGAGGACTAGCGGGGGGGTCCAAGAGACCCAGTACTTC CSAERTSGGVQETQYF
few TRBJ1-1 - TRBV13 TGTGCCAGCACCACAGGAAGCTGGGCATCTGAAGCTTTCTTT CASTTGSWASEAFF
- TRBJ2-7 TRBD1 TRBV7-2 TGTGCCAGCAGCTACCGGGACAGGGGGAGAAACGAGCAGTACTTC CASSYRDRGRNEQYF
- TRBJ1-2 - TRBV9 TGTGCCAGCAGCCCCGGACAGTCTGGCTGGGGCTACACCTTC CASSPGQSGWGYTF
- TRBJ1-1 - TRBV7-9 TGTGCCAGCAGCTTATGGAACCCAGGGGACACTGAAGCTTTCTTT CASSLWNPGDTEAFF
- TRBJ1-6 - TRBV7-9 TGTGCCAGCAGTAAGGTGGGGGAACCCCTCCACTTT CASSKVGEPLHF
few TRBJ2-1 TRBD1 TRBV7-9 TGTGCCAGCAGATTCCAGGGGGTGGGGTCCTACAATGAGCAGTTCTTC CASRFQGVGSYNEQFF
once TRBJ2-3 TRBD2 TRBV11-2 TGTGCCAGCAGGTCCTGGGGGGGGGGCACAGATACGCAGTATTTT CASRSWGGGTDTQYF